A selection of T cell receptor beta chains follows, all from one sample in a study of blood T cell repertoires in COVID-19. Using immunoSEQ multiplex PCR, the repertoire was profiled, and TCRdb retains in-frame clones only, with some absent. This table holds 100,000 to 150,000 clones, 85% found once. Sequenced: peripheral blood. All receptors derive from a woman of 80 years or more with acute or convalescent COVID-19. Each CDR3 is given with its conserved first and last residue. Fields, in order: clone size, J gene, D gene, V gene, CDR3 DNA, CDR3 protein. A D gene is named only where the DNA matches it firmly. Clone size is shown for a subset of rows, as once, few, many or a class of expanded clone.

clone size: NA; J gene: TRBJ1-1; D gene: NA; V gene: TRBV5-1; CDR3 DNA: TGCGCCAGCAGCTTCGACAGGCCGAACACTGAAGCTTTCTTT; CDR3 protein: CASSFDRPNTEAFF
clone size: NA; J gene: TRBJ2-3; D gene: NA; V gene: TRBV27; CDR3 DNA: TGTGCCAGCAGTCTCAGCAGGGGTACAGATACGCAGTATTTT; CDR3 protein: CASSLSRGTDTQYF
clone size: NA; J gene: TRBJ2-1; D gene: NA; V gene: TRBV6-2/TRBV6-3; CDR3 DNA: TGTGCCAGCAGCGATGCACAGGGATCGAATGAGCAGTTCTTC; CDR3 protein: CASSDAQGSNEQFF
clone size: NA; J gene: TRBJ1-4; D gene: NA; V gene: TRBV18; CDR3 DNA: TGTGCCAGCTCAAGGGAGCATAATGAAAAACTGTTTTTT; CDR3 protein: CASSREHNEKLFF
clone size: NA; J gene: TRBJ1-6; D gene: TRBD1; V gene: TRBV2; CDR3 DNA: TGTGCCAGCAGTGGAGGACAGGCGAATTCACCCCTCCACTTT; CDR3 protein: CASSGGQANSPLHF
clone size: NA; J gene: TRBJ1-5; D gene: TRBD1; V gene: TRBV5-1; CDR3 DNA: TGCGCCAGCAGCTTGGGGACAGGAGTTGATCAGCCCCAGCATTTT; CDR3 protein: CASSLGTGVDQPQHF
clone size: NA; J gene: TRBJ1-4; D gene: NA; V gene: TRBV6-1; CDR3 DNA: TGTGCCAGCAGTGAAGGCGGGGTGGGCGAAAAACTGTTTTTT; CDR3 protein: CASSEGGVGEKLFF
clone size: once; J gene: TRBJ2-1; D gene: NA; V gene: TRBV3-1/TRBV3-2; CDR3 DNA: TGTGCCAGCAGCCAAGGAGCGGACCATAGCTCCTACAATGAGCAGTTCTTC; CDR3 protein: CASSQGADHSSYNEQFF
clone size: once; J gene: TRBJ1-1; D gene: NA; V gene: TRBV18; CDR3 DNA: TGTGCCAGCTCTCCGCCCCTAGGCACTGAAGCTTTCTTT; CDR3 protein: CASSPPLGTEAFF
clone size: NA; J gene: TRBJ1-3; D gene: NA; V gene: TRBV4-1; CDR3 DNA: TGCGCCAGCAGCCAAGATATTGGAAACACCATATATTTT; CDR3 protein: CASSQDIGNTIYF
clone size: NA; J gene: TRBJ1-3; D gene: TRBD1; V gene: TRBV7-9; CDR3 DNA: TGTGCCAGCAGCAGCGACAGGGTCTCTGGAAACACCATATATTTT; CDR3 protein: CASSSDRVSGNTIYF
clone size: NA; J gene: TRBJ2-3; D gene: TRBD2; V gene: TRBV7-2; CDR3 DNA: TGTGCCAGCAGCTTAGGGGCTAGCGGGGGACCAGATACGCAGTATTTT; CDR3 protein: CASSLGASGGPDTQYF
clone size: NA; J gene: TRBJ1-2; D gene: NA; V gene: TRBV9; CDR3 DNA: TGTGCCAGCAGCGTAGGGACAGTGGACTATGGCTACACCTTC; CDR3 protein: CASSVGTVDYGYTF
clone size: NA; J gene: TRBJ1-4; D gene: NA; V gene: TRBV5-1; CDR3 DNA: TGCGCCAGCAGCTTGTTGGGACAACCTAATGAAAAACTGTTTTTT; CDR3 protein: CASSLLGQPNEKLFF
clone size: NA; J gene: TRBJ2-7; D gene: NA; V gene: TRBV7-2; CDR3 DNA: TGTGCCAGCAGCAGAGCAGGGTTTGCCTACGAGCAGTACTTC; CDR3 protein: CASSRAGFAYEQYF
clone size: NA; J gene: TRBJ1-2; D gene: NA; V gene: TRBV12-3/TRBV12-4; CDR3 DNA: TGTGCCAGCAGTCTCAGGAGGGCGGATGGCTACACCTTC; CDR3 protein: CASSLRRADGYTF
clone size: NA; J gene: TRBJ2-1; D gene: NA; V gene: TRBV7-9; CDR3 DNA: TGTGCCAGCAGCTCCCCGGGCCGGGGGGCGATTCGGGGTGAGCAGTTCTTC; CDR3 protein: CASSSPGRGAIRGEQFF
clone size: NA; J gene: TRBJ2-2; D gene: NA; V gene: TRBV6-5; CDR3 DNA: TGTGCCAGCAGTTCCAGGGGCACCGGGGAGCTGTTTTTT; CDR3 protein: CASSSRGTGELFF
clone size: NA; J gene: TRBJ1-4; D gene: NA; V gene: TRBV27; CDR3 DNA: TGTGCCAGTCCCAGGGGATTTGAAAAACTGTTTTTT; CDR3 protein: CASPRGFEKLFF
clone size: NA; J gene: TRBJ1-1; D gene: TRBD1; V gene: TRBV5-1; CDR3 DNA: TGCGCCAGCAGCGACAGGGTTACCACTGAAGCTTTCTTT; CDR3 protein: CASSDRVTTEAFF
clone size: NA; J gene: TRBJ1-2; D gene: NA; V gene: TRBV15; CDR3 DNA: TGTGCCACCAGCAGAGATCTCGCTCAGGGCTACACCTTC; CDR3 protein: CATSRDLAQGYTF
clone size: NA; J gene: TRBJ2-7; D gene: TRBD2; V gene: TRBV7-9; CDR3 DNA: TGTGCCAGCACCTCTTCGGGGACTAGCAACGAGCAGTACTTC; CDR3 protein: CASTSSGTSNEQYF
clone size: NA; J gene: TRBJ2-3; D gene: TRBD1; V gene: TRBV5-1; CDR3 DNA: TGCGCCAGCAGTTTAACGGGACAGGGAGGCGATACGCAGTATTTT; CDR3 protein: CASSLTGQGGDTQYF
clone size: NA; J gene: TRBJ1-5; D gene: NA; V gene: TRBV20-1; CDR3 DNA: TGCAGTGCTAGTTTCAGGGATCAGCCCCAGCATTTT; CDR3 protein: CSASFRDQPQHF
clone size: once; J gene: TRBJ2-5; D gene: TRBD1; V gene: TRBV4-3; CDR3 DNA: TGCGCCAGCAGCCCAAAGACAGGGGGGAACACACTCCAAGAGACCCAGTACTTC; CDR3 protein: CASSPKTGGNTLQETQYF
clone size: once; J gene: TRBJ1-2; D gene: TRBD1; V gene: TRBV28; CDR3 DNA: TGTGCCACCACGGACAGGGGCCTCCCTGGCTACACCTTC; CDR3 protein: CATTDRGLPGYTF
clone size: NA; J gene: TRBJ1-1; D gene: NA; V gene: TRBV25-1; CDR3 DNA: TGTGCCAGCACCTCGGGGATCACTGAAGCTTTCTTT; CDR3 protein: CASTSGITEAFF
clone size: few; J gene: TRBJ1-3; D gene: TRBD1; V gene: TRBV6-5; CDR3 DNA: TGTGCCAGCAGAACCGACAGGGGTAATGGAAACACCATATATTTT; CDR3 protein: CASRTDRGNGNTIYF
clone size: NA; J gene: TRBJ1-4; D gene: NA; V gene: TRBV5-4; CDR3 DNA: TGTGCCAGCAGCTTCACCGGGTATGCAACTAATGAAAAACTGTTTTTT; CDR3 protein: CASSFTGYATNEKLFF
clone size: NA; J gene: TRBJ1-1; D gene: NA; V gene: TRBV12-5; CDR3 DNA: TGTGCTAGTGGTCGCGTATTAGGAGGGGCTTTCTTT; CDR3 protein: CASGRVLGGAFF
clone size: NA; J gene: TRBJ1-6; D gene: NA; V gene: TRBV5-1; CDR3 DNA: TGCGCCAGCAGCTTGCAGGGGTTCATTAATTCACCCCTCCACTTT; CDR3 protein: CASSLQGFINSPLHF
clone size: NA; J gene: TRBJ2-3; D gene: TRBD1; V gene: TRBV6-5; CDR3 DNA: TGTGCCAGCGGGGTTGACAGGGGAGTGTATACGCAGTATTTT; CDR3 protein: CASGVDRGVYTQYF
clone size: NA; J gene: TRBJ1-2; D gene: NA; V gene: TRBV28; CDR3 DNA: TGTGCCAGCAAAGACAGCTCAAACTATGGCTACACCTTC; CDR3 protein: CASKDSSNYGYTF
clone size: NA; J gene: TRBJ2-3; D gene: TRBD2; V gene: TRBV5-1; CDR3 DNA: TGCGCCAGCAGACGGGGGGGAAGCACAGATACGCAGTATTTT; CDR3 protein: CASRRGGSTDTQYF
clone size: NA; J gene: TRBJ1-5; D gene: NA; V gene: TRBV19; CDR3 DNA: TGTGCCAGTAGTATTGGAGTGGCAGCCCGGCCCCAGCATTTT; CDR3 protein: CASSIGVAARPQHF
clone size: NA; J gene: TRBJ1-5; D gene: NA; V gene: TRBV19; CDR3 DNA: TGTGCCTGCGCTTTACGCCGCAATCAGCCCCAGCATTTT; CDR3 protein: CACALRRNQPQHF
clone size: NA; J gene: TRBJ2-5; D gene: NA; V gene: TRBV6-1; CDR3 DNA: TGTGCCAGCAGTGAACTGGTACCGGCCCAGTACTTC; CDR3 protein: CASSELVPAQYF
clone size: NA; J gene: TRBJ1-6; D gene: NA; V gene: TRBV7-2; CDR3 DNA: TGTGCCAGCAGCTCGGGAGGTTGGTCACCCCTCCACTTT; CDR3 protein: CASSSGGWSPLHF
clone size: once; J gene: TRBJ1-3; D gene: TRBD1; V gene: TRBV5-4; CDR3 DNA: TGTGCCAGCAGCCAAAAACAGGGGGCGCGTGGAAACACCATATATTTT; CDR3 protein: CASSQKQGARGNTIYF
clone size: few; J gene: TRBJ1-2; D gene: NA; V gene: TRBV6-5; CDR3 DNA: TGTGCCAGCAGTACACAGCAGGGGAGCTACGGCTACACCTTC; CDR3 protein: CASSTQQGSYGYTF